This T cell receptor beta chain originates from a study of blood T cell repertoires in COVID-19. Assay used: immunoSEQ multiplex PCR; TCRdb lists only in-frame clones, some missing. The sample holds 120,000 to 150,000 clones, more than 75% seen once. Per germline, CDR1 SQVTM and CDR2 ANQGSEA. There are 11 residues in the CDR3. V lost 7 bases, J lost 8 bases, and 15 bases lay in between. The sequenced material came from peripheral blood. This TCR came from a human donor in a cohort sampled during active COVID-19. The genes are TRBV29-1 and TRBJ2-7, with D uncertain. CDR3 amino acids: CSARTEPKQYF. CDR3 in DNA: TGCAGCGCCCGAACTGAGCCCAAGCAGTACTTC.